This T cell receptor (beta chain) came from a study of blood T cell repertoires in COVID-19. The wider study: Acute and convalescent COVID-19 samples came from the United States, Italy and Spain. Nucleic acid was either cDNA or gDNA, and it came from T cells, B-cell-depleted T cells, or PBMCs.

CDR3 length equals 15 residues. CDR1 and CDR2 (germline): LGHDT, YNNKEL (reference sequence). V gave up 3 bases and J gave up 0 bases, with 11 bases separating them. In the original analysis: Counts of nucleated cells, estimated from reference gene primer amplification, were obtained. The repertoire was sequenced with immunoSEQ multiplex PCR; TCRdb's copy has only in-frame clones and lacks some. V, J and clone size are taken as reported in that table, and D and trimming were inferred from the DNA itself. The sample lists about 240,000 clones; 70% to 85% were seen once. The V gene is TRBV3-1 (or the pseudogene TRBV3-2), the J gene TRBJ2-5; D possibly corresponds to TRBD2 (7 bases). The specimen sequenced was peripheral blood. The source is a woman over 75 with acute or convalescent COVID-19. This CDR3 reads CASSQAGAYQETQYF. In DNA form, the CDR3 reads TGTGCCAGCAGCCAGGCGGGGGCGTACCAAGAGACCCAGTACTTC.